This TCR beta chain originates from a study of T cells in narcolepsy. Study overall: Donors had narcolepsy type 1 or type 2, or were healthy controls. The study's findings and limits: Comparing one patient's CSF and blood CD4+ clonotypes highlighted HCRT- and TRIB2-specific autoreactive clonotypes. Blood of same and different patients, but not healthy controls, reportedly held recurring autoreactive clonotypes. Some memory CD4+ repertoires had no autoreactive clone sequences.

The length of the CDR3 is 16 residues. The ends lost 10 bases at V and 6 bases at J; junction bases unmatched: 16. From germline, CDR1 is MNHNY and CDR2 SVGAGI (reference sequence). This clone has only one observation. Its specificity is not known. The table came from immunoSEQ multiplex PCR; TCRdb's copy has only in-frame clones and leaves some out. This sample carries approximately 35,000 clones, over 65% of them seen once, and the ten largest clones take roughly 2.5%. The material sequenced was memory (CD45RA-) CD4+ T cells from blood. This sequence was found in a human donor in good health. The V call is TRBV6-6, the J call TRBJ2-7, with 12 bases aligning to TRBD1. The DNA of the CDR3 is TGTGCCACCACGAACCCGGGACAGGGGGCCCTAGGCGAGCAGTACTTC. As protein: CATTNPGQGALGEQYF.